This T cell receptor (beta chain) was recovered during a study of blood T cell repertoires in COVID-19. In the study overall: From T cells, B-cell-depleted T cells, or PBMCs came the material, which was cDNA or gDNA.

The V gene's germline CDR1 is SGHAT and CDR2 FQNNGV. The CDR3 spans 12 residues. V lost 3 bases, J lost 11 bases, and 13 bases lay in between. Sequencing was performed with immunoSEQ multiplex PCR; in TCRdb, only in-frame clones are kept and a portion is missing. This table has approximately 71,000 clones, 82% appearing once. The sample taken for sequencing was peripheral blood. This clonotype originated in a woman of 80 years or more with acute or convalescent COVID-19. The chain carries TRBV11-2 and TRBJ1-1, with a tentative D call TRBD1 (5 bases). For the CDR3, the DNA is TGTGCCAGCAGCTTCCCAGGGATGAGGGCTTTCTTT. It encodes CASSFPGMRAFF. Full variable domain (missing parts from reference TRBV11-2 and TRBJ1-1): EAGVAQSPRYKIIEKRQSVAFWCNPISGHATLYWYQQILGQGPKLLIQFQNNGVVDDSQLPKDRFSAERLKGVDSTLKIQPAKLEDSAVYLCASSFPGMRAFFGQGTRLTVV.